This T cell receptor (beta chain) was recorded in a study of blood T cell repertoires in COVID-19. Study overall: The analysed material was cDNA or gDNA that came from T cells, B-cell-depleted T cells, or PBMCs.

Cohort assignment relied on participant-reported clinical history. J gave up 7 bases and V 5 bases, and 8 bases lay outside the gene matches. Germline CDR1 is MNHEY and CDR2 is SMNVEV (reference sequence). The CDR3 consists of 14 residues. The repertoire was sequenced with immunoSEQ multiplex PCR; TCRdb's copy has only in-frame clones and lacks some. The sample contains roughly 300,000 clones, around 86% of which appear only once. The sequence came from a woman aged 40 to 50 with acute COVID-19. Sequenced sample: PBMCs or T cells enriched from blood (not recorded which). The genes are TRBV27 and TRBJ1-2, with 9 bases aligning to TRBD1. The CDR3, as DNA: TGTGCCAGCAGTAAGGGGGACAGGGAAGTTGGCTACACCTTC. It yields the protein CASSKGDREVGYTF.